Below, 2 T cell receptor beta chains from the same sample are listed, as sequenced in a study of tumor and adjacent non-tumor tissue in lung cancer. The library came from three nested PCR rounds adapted from ARM-PCR protocols. MiXCR, applied by TCRdb to the multiplex PCR reads, yields one record per CDR3 protein. The sample records some 71,000 distinct CDR3 sequences, approximately 72% being singletons. The template was RNA from unsorted bulk tissue. Sequencing was carried out using lung tumor tissue. These receptors originate from a woman aged 40 to 50 with non-small cell lung cancer.

This clonotype is classed as medium-sized. The chain carries TRBV10-2 and TRBJ2-7, with 12 bases matching TRBD2. CDR3 length: 16 amino acids. CDR1 WSHSY and CDR2 SAAADI come from the germline V gene. After removal of 6 bases from V and 2 bases from J, the junction contained 8 bases not matched to a gene. CDR3 DNA sequence: TGCGCCAGCAGCCGACTAGCGGGAGCCCGGGCCTACGAGCAGTACTTC. This gives the protein CASSRLAGARAYEQYF.

By proportion, this clonotype is medium-sized. This sequence joins TRBV4-1 and TRBJ2-3; tentatively, D is TRBD1 (5 bases). The V gene lost 4 bases and the J gene lost 6 bases, with 11 bases spanning the gap. Germline values: CDR1 MGHRA, CDR2 YSYEKL. The CDR3 covers 13 residues. This CDR3 reads CASSRDRLDTQYF. Here the CDR3 DNA reads TGCGCCAGCAGCCGAGACAGACTGGATACGCAGTATTTT.